The clone carrying this T cell receptor beta chain was observed a few times. Distinct nucleotide sequences in the sample also encode this CDR3. The sample belongs to a study of somatic mutations in cytotoxic T cells in rheumatoid arthritis. Study background: Patient blood, which was peripheral blood collected as 30 ml EDTA, was drawn right after diagnosis and before any treatment started.

The CDR3 length is 15 residues. V lost 2 bases to trimming and J lost 0 bases, with 9 bases between them. Germline CDR1 and CDR2: MDHEN and SYDVKM. Method: immunoSEQ multiplex PCR; TCRdb's copy keeps in-frame clones and lacks some. The sample yields more than 10,000 clones, 80% seen once. Sequencing used CD8+ T cells sorted from blood. This rearrangement joins TRBV28 to TRBJ2-3; tentative D call: TRBD2 (6 bases). The sequence came from an adult with rheumatoid arthritis. The CDR3 DNA reads TGTGCCAGCAGTTTAGGCGGGGCTAGCACAGATACGCAGTATTTT. Residues: CASSLGGASTDTQYF.